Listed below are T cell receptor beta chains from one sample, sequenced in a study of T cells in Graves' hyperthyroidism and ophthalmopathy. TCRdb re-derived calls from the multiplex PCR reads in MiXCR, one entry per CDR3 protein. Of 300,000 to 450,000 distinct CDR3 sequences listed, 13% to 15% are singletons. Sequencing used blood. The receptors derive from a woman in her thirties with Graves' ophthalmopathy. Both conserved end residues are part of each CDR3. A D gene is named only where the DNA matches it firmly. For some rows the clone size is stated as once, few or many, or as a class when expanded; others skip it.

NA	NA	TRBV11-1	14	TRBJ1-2	CASGFYVAGDGYTF	TGTGCCAGCGGCTTCTACGTAGCGGGGGACGGCTACACCTTC
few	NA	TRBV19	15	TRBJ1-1	CASSIGSPLNTEAFF	TGTGCCAGTAGTATAGGTTCCCCGTTGAACACTGAAGCTTTCTTT
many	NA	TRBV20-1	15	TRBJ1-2	CSASGGTQSYYGYTF	TGCAGTGCTAGTGGAGGGACCCAGAGCTATTATGGCTACACCTTC
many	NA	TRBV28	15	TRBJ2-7	CASSLFPMTGREQYF	TGTGCCAGCAGTTTATTCCCCATGACAGGGAGGGAGCAGTACTTC
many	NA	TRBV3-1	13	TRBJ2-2	CASTQGFTGELFF	TGTGCCAGCACTCAGGGGTTCACCGGGGAGCTGTTTTTT
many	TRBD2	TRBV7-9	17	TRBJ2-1	CASSWGLAGGYYNEQFF	TGTGCCAGCAGCTGGGGACTAGCGGGGGGCTACTACAATGAGCAGTTCTTC
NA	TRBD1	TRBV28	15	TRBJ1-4	CASSLWEGGSEKLFF	TGTGCCAGCAGTTTATGGGAAGGGGGCAGTGAAAAACTGTTTTTT
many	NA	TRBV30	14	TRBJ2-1	CAWSYGSQSVEQFF	TGTGCCTGGAGTTATGGGTCTCAGTCGGTTGAGCAGTTCTTC
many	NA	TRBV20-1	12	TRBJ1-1	CSAGFGVAEAFF	TGCAGTGCTGGCTTCGGGGTAGCTGAAGCTTTCTTT
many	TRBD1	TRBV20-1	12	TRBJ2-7	CSAFGQGYEQYF	TGCAGTGCTTTCGGACAGGGCTACGAGCAGTACTTC
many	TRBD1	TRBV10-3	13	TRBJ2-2	CAISRQGYAELFF	TGTGCCATCAGCAGACAGGGGTACGCGGAGCTGTTTTTT
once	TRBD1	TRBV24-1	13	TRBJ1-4	CATETGTGEKLFF	TGTGCCACCGAAACCGGGACAGGTGAGAAACTGTTTTTT
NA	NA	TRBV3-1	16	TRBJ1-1	CVSSQESRGGNTEAFF	TGTGTCAGCAGCCAAGAGTCGCGGGGGGGGAACACTGAAGCTTTCTTT
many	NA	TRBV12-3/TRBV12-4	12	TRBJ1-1	CASSLVGATAFF	TGTGCCAGCAGTTTAGTGGGGGCGACAGCTTTCTTT
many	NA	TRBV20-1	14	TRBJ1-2	CSALLQEGLSGYTF	TGCAGTGCTCTTCTGCAGGAGGGGCTAAGTGGCTACACCTTC
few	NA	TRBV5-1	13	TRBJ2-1	CASSIDSYNEQFF	TGCGCCAGCAGCATAGACAGCTACAATGAGCAGTTCTTC
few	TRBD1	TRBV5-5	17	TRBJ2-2	CASSLIPGQGNTGELFF	TGTGCCAGCAGCTTAATTCCGGGACAGGGTAACACCGGGGAGCTGTTTTTT
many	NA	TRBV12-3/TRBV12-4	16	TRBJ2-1	CASSYEPNVFDNEQFF	TGTGCCAGCAGTTACGAGCCGAACGTCTTCGACAATGAGCAGTTCTTC
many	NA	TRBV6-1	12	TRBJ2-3	CASGKELHTQYF	TGTGCCAGCGGGAAAGAGTTACATACGCAGTATTTT
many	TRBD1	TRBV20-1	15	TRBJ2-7	CSARPGQGFAYEQYF	TGCAGTGCGCGACCGGGACAGGGGTTCGCCTACGAGCAGTACTTC
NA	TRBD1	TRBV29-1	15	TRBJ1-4	CSVLTRDRVGEKLFF	TGCAGCGTTCTCACTCGGGACAGGGTCGGTGAAAAACTGTTTTTT
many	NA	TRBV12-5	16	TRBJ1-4	CASGLVSSQGPEKLFF	TGTGCTAGTGGTTTGGTATCTTCACAGGGACCCGAAAAACTGTTTTTT
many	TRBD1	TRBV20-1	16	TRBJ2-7	CSARRGRGQNRYEQYF	TGCAGTGCTAGGAGGGGCAGGGGGCAAAATCGGTACGAGCAGTACTTC
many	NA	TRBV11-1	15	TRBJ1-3	CASSFTRGSGNTIYF	TGTGCCAGCAGCTTTACCAGGGGCTCTGGAAACACCATATATTTT
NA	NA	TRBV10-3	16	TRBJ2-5	CAISESSEGNPETQYF	TGTGCCATCAGTGAGTCTAGTGAAGGCAACCCGGAGACCCAGTACTTC
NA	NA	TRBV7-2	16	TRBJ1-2	CASSLAGTKTNYGYTF	TGTGCCAGCAGCTTAGCCGGGACAAAGACTAACTATGGCTACACCTTC
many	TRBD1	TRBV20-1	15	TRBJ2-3	CSARSIGQGADTQYF	TGCAGTGCTAGGAGCATCGGACAGGGGGCAGATACGCAGTATTTT
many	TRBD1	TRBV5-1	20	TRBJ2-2	CASSLAVGTWTGRTTGELFF	TGCGCCAGCAGCTTGGCCGTTGGGACGTGGACAGGGAGGACGACCGGGGAGCTGTTTTTT
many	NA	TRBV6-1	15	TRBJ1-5	CASSEGSGSNQPQHF	TGTGCCAGCAGTGAAGGGTCAGGCTCAAATCAGCCCCAGCATTTT
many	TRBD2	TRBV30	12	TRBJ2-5	CAWRGGRETQYF	TGTGCCTGGCGCGGGGGTCGAGAGACCCAGTACTTC
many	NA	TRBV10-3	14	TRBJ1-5	CAISDSGASQPQHF	TGTGCCATCAGTGACTCGGGGGCTTCTCAGCCCCAGCATTTT
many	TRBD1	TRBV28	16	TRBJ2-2	CASSGLRTGGTGELFF	TGTGCCAGCAGTGGCCTACGGACAGGGGGGACCGGGGAGCTGTTTTTT
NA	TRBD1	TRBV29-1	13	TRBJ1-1	CSVEGTGNTEAFF	TGCAGCGTTGAAGGGACAGGGAACACTGAAGCTTTCTTT
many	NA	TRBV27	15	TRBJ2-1	CASSLRTQSYNEQFF	TGTGCCAGCAGTTTAAGGACACAGTCCTACAATGAGCAGTTCTTC
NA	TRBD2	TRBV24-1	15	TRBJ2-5	CATSEGRGGLETQYF	TGTGCCACCAGTGAGGGTCGGGGGGGCTTAGAGACCCAGTACTTC
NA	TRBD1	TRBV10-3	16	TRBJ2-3	CAISQTTGVGTDTQYF	TGTGCCATCAGTCAGACCACAGGGGTCGGCACAGATACGCAGTATTTT
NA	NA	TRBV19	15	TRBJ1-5	CASTLGGNGNQPQHF	TGTGCCAGTACCCTCGGGGGGAACGGCAATCAGCCCCAGCATTTT
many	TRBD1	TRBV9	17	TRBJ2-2	CASSTGPAGGNTGELFF	TGTGCCAGCAGCACCGGTCCGGCAGGGGGAAACACCGGGGAGCTGTTTTTT
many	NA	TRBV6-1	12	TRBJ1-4	CASRGQTEKLFF	TGTGCCAGCAGAGGACAAACGGAAAAACTGTTTTTT
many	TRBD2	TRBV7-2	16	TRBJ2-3	CASSPSGGPSTDTQYF	TGTGCCAGCAGCCCGAGCGGGGGACCCTCCACAGATACGCAGTATTTT
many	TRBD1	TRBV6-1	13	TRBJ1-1	CASSDRTGGEAFF	TGTGCCAGCAGCGACCGAACAGGGGGAGAAGCTTTCTTT
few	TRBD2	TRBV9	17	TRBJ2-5	CASSVGPLAGAQETQYF	TGTGCCAGCAGCGTAGGCCCGCTAGCGGGGGCCCAAGAGACCCAGTACTTC